Listed here are 9 T cell receptor beta chains from one sample, sequenced in a study of memory B cells and T cells in multiple sclerosis. Produced via immunoSEQ multiplex PCR; TCRdb's table is partial and in-frame only. The profile shows tens of thousands of clones, 86% of them singletons. These receptors lack a known antigen. CFSE-dim autoproliferating and CFSE-high non-proliferating T cells from unstimulated culture were sequenced separately. Pooled replicate wells came from around 50 million CFSE-labeled PBMCs cultured approximately seven days without stimulus. Sequenced: PBMCs from blood kept in culture. Receptor source: a human donor with multiple sclerosis.

This clone has more than one count but fewer than ten. The rearrangement uses TRBV11-2 and TRBJ1-2, with D perhaps matching TRBD1 (6 bases). Trimming shortened V by 1 base and J by 7 bases, and 13 bases separated the two germline ends. This CDR3 comprises 14 residues. Germline V gene data show CDR1 as SGHAT and CDR2 as FQNNGV. CDR3 nucleotide sequence: TGTGCCAGCAGCTTAGGTGCGTCAGGGGCTGGCTACACCTTC. This translates into CASSLGASGAGYTF.

This clone occurred once. The chain recombines TRBV11-2 with TRBJ2-1, with TRBD2 matching over 12 bases. V lost 0 bases to trimming and J lost 6 bases; unmatched junction nucleotides: 3. CDR3 size: 16 residues. CDR1 and CDR2 from the germline V gene are SGHAT and FQNNGV. The CDR3 spells CASSLDLAGGRNEQFF. The CDR3 nucleotides read TGTGCCAGCAGCTTAGATCTAGCGGGGGGGCGCAATGAGCAGTTCTTC.

V is TRBV6-1 and J is TRBJ1-5; maybe TRBD1 (6 bases). Germline CDR1 MNHNS, CDR2 SASEGT. Trimming shortened V by 4 bases and J by 4 bases, and 17 bases separated the two germline ends. This CDR3 is built from 16 residues. CDR3 coding DNA: TGTGCCAGCAGTGCAACAGGGTCCTGGGATAATCAGCCCCAGCATTTT. Its protein product is CASSATGSWDNQPQHF.

The rearrangement links TRBV25-1 to TRBJ2-7, with D possibly matching TRBD1 (6 bases). Trimming took 4 bases from V and 5 from J, leaving 18 bases between them. CDR3 length equals 15 residues. Germline V gene data show CDR1 as MGHDK and CDR2 as SYGVNS. The CDR3 bases are TGTGCCAGCAGTGCTCTTGGGTTGGGGGCCAACGAGCAGTACTTC. Residues: CASSALGLGANEQYF.

V usage is TRBV19 and J usage is TRBJ2-4, with 11 bases that match TRBD2. V shed 5 bases and J 6 bases; nucleotides not matched to a gene: 6. Germline CDR1 LNHDA, CDR2 SQIVND (reference sequence). The CDR3 runs to 15 residues. The CDR3 region is CASSEDTSGRNIQYF. CDR3 coding DNA: TGTGCCAGTAGTGAGGACACTAGCGGGAGAAACATTCAGTACTTC. The variable domain in full, with the rest retrieved from reference TRBV19 and TRBJ2-4, is DGGITQSPKYLFRKEGQNVTLSCEQNLNHDAMYWYRQDPGQGLRLIYYSQIVNDFQKGDIAEGYSVSREKKESFPLTVTSAQKNPTAFYLCASSEDTSGRNIQYFGAGTRLSVL.

This chain uses TRBV11-1 with TRBJ1-2; 9 nucleotides line up with TRBD1. This CDR3 spans 15 amino acids. Germline V gives CDR1 SGHAT, CDR2 FQDESV (reference sequence). J was trimmed by 4 bases and V by 2 bases; bases with no gene match: 5. The CDR3 sequence is CASSLTTGGAYGYTF. The CDR3, as DNA: TGTGCCAGCAGCTTAACAACAGGGGGCGCCTATGGCTACACCTTC.

The chain recombines TRBV5-1 with TRBJ2-7; 11 nucleotides agree with TRBD2. This CDR3 comprises 15 residues. From germline, CDR1 is SGHRS and CDR2 YFSETQ. With V trimmed by 1 base and J by 2 bases, 2 bases remained unmatched. CDR3 amino acids: CASSLNSGRAYEQYF. CDR3 bases: TGCGCCAGCAGCTTGAATAGCGGGAGGGCCTACGAGCAGTACTTC. Using reference TRBV5-1 and TRBJ2-7 for the parts outside the CDR3, the full variable domain is KAGVTQTPRYLIKTRGQQVTLSCSPISGHRSVSWYQQTPGQGLQFLFEYFSETQRNKGNFPGRFSGRQFSNSRSEMNVSTLELGDSALYLCASSLNSGRAYEQYFGPGTRLTVT.

The chain has TRBV11-1 and TRBJ2-2, with a possible D match to TRBD1 (5 bases). Germline V CDR1 and CDR2: SGHAT, FQDESV (reference sequence). CDR3 length equals 12 residues. V was pared by 2 bases and J by 8 bases, with 6 bases between. CDR3 loop: CASSLQGGELFF. In DNA, the CDR3 is TGTGCCAGCAGCTTACAGGGTGGGGAGCTGTTTTTT.

J is TRBJ2-4 and V is TRBV9; D is unclear. V lost 0 bases, J lost 8 bases, and 15 bases lay in between. Germline V gene data show CDR1 as SGDLS and CDR2 as YYNGEE. The CDR3 contains 15 residues. The CDR3 DNA reads TGTGCCAGCAGCGTAGAGGGTGTTCTTGGCGACATTCAGTACTTC. Its protein is CASSVEGVLGDIQYF.